This passage covers 26 T cell receptor beta chains from one sample sequenced in a study of blood T cell repertoires in COVID-19. Sequenced by immunoSEQ multiplex PCR; TCRdb stores in-frame clones only, minus some. Among roughly 230,000 clones listed, approximately 84% were seen once. Sequenced sample: peripheral blood. Receptors were obtained from a woman over 75 with acute or convalescent COVID-19.

This clone was picked up a small number of times. The V gene is TRBV5-1, the J gene TRBJ2-1; D perhaps matches TRBD2 (5 bases). The germline V and J ends were trimmed by 0 bases and 2 bases, with 9 bases remaining between them. The germline CDR1 and CDR2 sequences are SGHRS and YFSETQ. The CDR3 length is 15 residues. The CDR3 nucleotides read TGCGCCAGCAGCTTGGGAGCGGTGGCCTACAATGAGCAGTTCTTC. Protein product: CASSLGAVAYNEQFF.

The gene calls are TRBV27 and TRBJ1-5; 11 nucleotides align to TRBD1. Germline V gene data show CDR1 as MNHEY and CDR2 as SMNVEV (reference sequence). After removal of 5 bases from V and 4 bases from J, the junction contained 7 bases not matched to a gene. CDR3 length equals 16 residues. The CDR3 loop reads CASSPLGQGENQPQHF. The CDR3 region has the DNA TGTGCCAGCAGTCCCTTGGGACAGGGGGAAAATCAGCCCCAGCATTTT.

This clone was detected a few times. The sample holds other DNA sequences that translate to the same CDR3. The chain recombines TRBV3-1 (or the pseudogene TRBV3-2) with TRBJ2-2; D is undetermined. Per germline, CDR1 LGHDT and CDR2 YNNKEL (reference sequence). The ends were cut back, 3 bases at V and 1 base at J, with 6 bases in the middle. The length of the CDR3 is 14 residues. The CDR3 nucleotides are TGTGCCAGCAGCCACCGAGGGAACACCGGGGAGCTGTTTTTT. Translation gives CASSHRGNTGELFF.

This clone has ten or more counts. CDR3 DNA: TGTGCCAGCGGTTCCGGGACAGGCAGGGGTTTGGGCAATCAGCCCCAGCATTTT. It encodes CASGSGTGRGLGNQPQHF. This chain connects TRBV28 to TRBJ1-5, with 8 bases fitting TRBD1. The CDR3 is 18 amino acids. CDR1 is MDHEN, CDR2 SYDVKM, per germline. V dropped 8 bases and J dropped 2; count of bases not matched to a gene: 17.

The chain couples TRBV11-2 to TRBJ2-7; the D gene is possibly TRBD2 (6 bases). Germline CDR1 SGHAT, CDR2 FQNNGV. There are 14 residues in the CDR3. Trimming left V 2 bases short and J 5 bases short, with 13 bases between. The CDR3 reads CASSLQLASHEQYF. For the CDR3, the DNA is TGTGCCAGCAGCTTACAACTAGCTTCCCACGAGCAGTACTTC.

The gene calls are TRBV5-5 and TRBJ2-5; 9 bases fit TRBD1. Looked up from germline, CDR1 is SGHKS and CDR2 is YYEKEE (reference sequence). The CDR3 is 16 amino acids. V lost 2 bases to trimming and J lost 4 bases; unmatched junction nucleotides: 9. The CDR3 is CASSFNTGQGVETQYF. CDR3 DNA: TGTGCCAGCAGCTTTAATACGGGACAGGGCGTAGAGACCCAGTACTTC.

The rearrangement joins TRBV5-1 to TRBJ2-2; D might be TRBD2 (5 bases). Per the germline V gene, CDR1 is SGHRS and CDR2 is YFSETQ. The CDR3 runs 16 residues. V dropped 0 bases and J dropped 2 bases, with 11 bases sitting between them. CDR3 sequence (DNA): TGCGCCAGCAGCTTGGACTCGGGATTAAACACCGGGGAGCTGTTTTTT. As protein: CASSLDSGLNTGELFF.

The chain joins TRBV28 to TRBJ2-2; a possible D gene is TRBD2 (5 bases). The germline V gene encodes CDR1 MDHEN and CDR2 SYDVKM. Deletions cut 6 bases from V and 1 base from J, with 15 bases between. The CDR3 has 16 residues. The DNA of the CDR3 is TGTGCCAGCAGGGAAACAGCTAGCTTGAACACCGGGGAGCTGTTTTTT. Its protein product is CASRETASLNTGELFF.

This chain uses TRBV29-1 with TRBJ1-4; TRBD1 aligns across 7 bases. This CDR3 has 13 residues. The V gene's germline CDR1 is SQVTM and CDR2 ANQGSEA. J lost 6 bases, V lost 3 bases, and 4 bases had no gene match. CDR3 in amino acids: CSVEGRGDEKLFF. For the CDR3, the DNA is TGCAGCGTTGAGGGCAGGGGGGATGAAAAACTGTTTTTT.

The genes are TRBV5-1 and TRBJ2-1, with 9 bases fitting TRBD2. The V segment lost 1 base and the J segment 4 bases; nucleotides outside the gene matches: 6. CDR3 length: 16 residues. Per the germline V gene, CDR1 is SGHRS and CDR2 is YFSETQ. The chain's CDR3 is CASSLQASGIYNEQFF. As DNA, the CDR3 is TGCGCCAGCAGCTTGCAAGCTAGCGGGATATACAATGAGCAGTTCTTC.

The rearrangement joins TRBV5-1 to TRBJ2-2; no clear D gene. V lost 0 bases and J 3 bases, leaving 6 bases between the germline ends. The CDR3 sequence is 14 residues long. Germline V gene lookup returns CDR1 SGHRS and CDR2 YFSETQ. CDR3 nucleotide sequence: TGCGCCAGCAGCTTGGCCGGTTACACCGGGGAGCTGTTTTTT. This encodes CASSLAGYTGELFF.

The chain couples TRBV3-1 (or the pseudogene TRBV3-2) to TRBJ1-2; 11 bases agree with TRBD1. V dropped 4 bases and J dropped 4; count of bases not matched to a gene: 5. This CDR3 region has 15 residues. Germline CDR1 and CDR2: LGHDT and YNNKEL (reference sequence). In DNA, the CDR3 is TGTGCCAGCAGCCGAGCCGGGACAGGGGGCTATGGCTACACCTTC. It specifies CASSRAGTGGYGYTF.

V usage is TRBV6-1 and J usage is TRBJ2-7; D gene uncertain. The CDR3 is 11 amino acids. Between the trimmed V and J ends, which lost 2 bases and 6 bases, there was a span of 5 bases. CDR1 and CDR2 (germline): MNHNS, SASEGT. CDR3 amino acids: CASSEYTEQYF. The DNA for the CDR3 is TGTGCCAGCAGTGAATACACCGAGCAGTACTTC.

The chain recombines TRBV19 with TRBJ1-5; perhaps TRBD1 as D (5 bases). Deletions cut 3 bases from V and 9 bases from J, with 15 bases between. The germline CDR1 and CDR2 sequences are LNHDA and SQIVND (reference sequence). The CDR3 extends over 14 amino acids. Here the CDR3 DNA reads TGTGCCAGTAGTATCGGTACAGGACTAACGCCCCAGCATTTT. It yields the protein CASSIGTGLTPQHF.

In nucleotides, the CDR3 is TGTGCCAGGTGGGACAGTCATAGCAATCAGCCCCAGCATTTT. Translating gives CARWDSHSNQPQHF. This rearrangement joins TRBV3-1 (or the pseudogene TRBV3-2) to TRBJ1-5, with 7 bases aligning to TRBD1. Germline-derived CDR1 and CDR2 are LGHDT and YNNKEL (reference sequence). The V and J ends lost 9 bases and 0 bases, in that order; junction bases with no gene match: 5. This CDR3 is 14 amino acids long.

This clone turned up a few times. The chain links TRBV6-1 to TRBJ1-5; 11 positions agree with TRBD1. Germline CDR1 and CDR2: MNHNS and SASEGT. This CDR3 has 19 amino acids. Trimming removed 3 bases from V and 0 bases from J; junction bases left unmatched: 10. The CDR3 spells CASSDPGTGGTYSNQPQHF. Here the CDR3 DNA reads TGTGCCAGCAGTGACCCCGGGACAGGGGGGACCTATAGCAATCAGCCCCAGCATTTT.

The chain recombines TRBV19 with TRBJ2-4, with a tentative D call TRBD2 (6 bases). Germline V gives CDR1 LNHDA, CDR2 SQIVND (reference sequence). The length of the CDR3 is 20 residues. V lost 5 bases to trimming and J lost 1 base, with 27 bases between them. This CDR3 reads CASSSGVRESNFGAKNIQYF. CDR3 DNA: TGTGCCAGTAGTTCGGGGGTTAGGGAATCGAACTTTGGGGCCAAAAACATTCAGTACTTC.

The chain is built from TRBV10-3 and TRBJ1-1, with 12 bases fitting TRBD1. J gave up 0 bases and V 4 bases, and 3 bases lay outside the gene matches. The CDR3 covers 16 residues. Germline V gene sequence: CDR1 ENHRY, CDR2 SYGVKD. The CDR3 spells CAISGGTGGLNTEAFF. The CDR3 DNA reads as TGTGCCATCAGTGGTGGGACAGGGGGCCTGAACACTGAAGCTTTCTTT.

V and J are TRBV6-6 and TRBJ1-1; D unclear. Germline loops: CDR1 MNHNY, CDR2 SVGAGI (reference sequence). The CDR3 covers 13 residues. Between the trimmed V and J ends, which lost 7 bases and 0 bases, there was a span of 9 bases. CDR3 bases: TGTGCCAGCAATCAAGGAGTGAACACTGAAGCTTTCTTT. Translation gives CASNQGVNTEAFF.

The chain combines TRBV7-2 with TRBJ2-1; 14 positions match TRBD2. This CDR3 is 19 amino acids long. V lost 6 bases and J lost 8; bases outside the gene matches: 18. Germline V lookup: CDR1 SGHTA, CDR2 FQGNSA. The CDR3: CASSLRQGATSGGAYEQFF. The CDR3 bases are TGTGCCAGCAGTTTAAGGCAAGGAGCGACTAGCGGGGGGGCATATGAGCAGTTCTTC.

This clone came up a few times. V usage is TRBV6-1 and J usage is TRBJ1-3; 8 nucleotides agree with TRBD1. Losses at the gene ends were 2 bases for V and 0 bases for J; bases not matched to a gene: 12. There are 19 residues in the CDR3. Germline V gives CDR1 MNHNS, CDR2 SASEGT. The CDR3 loop is CASSERGRGRADSGNTIYF. The CDR3 coding sequence is TGTGCCAGCAGTGAACGGGGCAGGGGGCGCGCGGACTCTGGAAACACCATATATTTT.

V gene TRBV18 combines with J gene TRBJ2-3; D gene ambiguous. Looked up from germline, CDR1 is KGHSH and CDR2 is LQKENI. This CDR3 spans 16 amino acids. The V end was cut by 1 base, the J end by 1 base, with 12 bases between. CDR3 sequence: CASSPLLERGTDTQYF. CDR3 DNA sequence: TGTGCCAGCTCACCACTACTCGAAAGAGGCACAGATACGCAGTATTTT.

The DNA of the CDR3 is TGTGCCAGCAGTTACCCTCTAGGCCAGACCAATTCACCCCTCCACTTT. Residues: CASSYPLGQTNSPLHF. The chain recombines TRBV6-2 or TRBV6-3 with TRBJ1-6, with D unresolved. CDR3 length: 16 residues. V was pared by 2 bases and J by 7 bases, with 15 bases between. The V gene's germline CDR1 is MNHEY and CDR2 SVGEGT.

The rearrangement uses TRBV5-6 and TRBJ1-2; 11 bases map to TRBD1. The CDR3 runs to 15 residues. The junction had 5 bases not matched to a gene; V was cut back by 4 bases and J by 3 bases. In germline, CDR1 is SGHDT, CDR2 YYEEEE. The DNA for the CDR3 is TGTGCCAGCAGCAGGGACAGGGGGGTCGACTATGGCTACACCTTC. This gives the protein CASSRDRGVDYGYTF.

V is TRBV9 and J is TRBJ2-7, with 8 positions matching TRBD1. Germline CDR1 SGDLS, CDR2 YYNGEE. This CDR3 is 14 amino acids long. V lost 3 bases and J lost 2; bases outside the gene matches: 4. CDR3 in amino acids: CASSGGQGPYEQYF. CDR3 nucleotide sequence: TGTGCCAGCAGCGGCGGACAGGGACCCTACGAGCAGTACTTC. The full variable domain, its missing parts supplied by reference TRBV9 and TRBJ2-7, is DSGVTQTPKHLITATGQRVTLRCSPRSGDLSVYWYQQSLDQGLQFLIQYYNGEERAKGNILERFSAQQFPDLHSELNLSSLELGDSALYFCASSGGQGPYEQYFGPGTRLTVT.

The chain uses TRBV19 and TRBJ1-5, with 7 bases that match TRBD1. Germline CDR1 reads LNHDA; CDR2 reads SQIVND (reference sequence). The ends lost 4 bases at V and 3 bases at J; junction bases unmatched: 6. The CDR3 consists of 15 residues. The DNA for the CDR3 is TGTGCCAGTAGTACAGGGACAGATTTCAATCAGCCCCAGCATTTT. Amino acids: CASSTGTDFNQPQHF. The full variable domain, its missing parts supplied by reference TRBV19 and TRBJ1-5, is DGGITQSPKYLFRKEGQNVTLSCEQNLNHDAMYWYRQDPGQGLRLIYYSQIVNDFQKGDIAEGYSVSREKKESFPLTVTSAQKNPTAFYLCASSTGTDFNQPQHFGDGTRLSIL.